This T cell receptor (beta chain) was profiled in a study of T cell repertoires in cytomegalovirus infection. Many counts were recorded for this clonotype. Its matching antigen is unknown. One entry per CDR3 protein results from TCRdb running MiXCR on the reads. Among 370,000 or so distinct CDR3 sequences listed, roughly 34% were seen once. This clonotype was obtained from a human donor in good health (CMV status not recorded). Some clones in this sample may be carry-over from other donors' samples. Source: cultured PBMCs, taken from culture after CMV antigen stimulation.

CDR3 protein: CASSLTDRYQMNTEAFF. The CDR3 DNA reads as TGTGCCAGCAGCTTAACGGACAGATACCAAATGAACACTGAAGCTTTCTTT. The chain combines TRBV7-8 with TRBJ1-1; D is perhaps TRBD1 (6 bases). Germline V lookup: CDR1 SGHVS, CDR2 FQNEAQ. V was pared by 2 bases and J by 0 bases, with 16 bases between. The CDR3 runs to 17 residues.